This is a list of T cell receptor beta chains from one sample in a study of shared clonotypes between healthy human individuals. TCRdb's table, derived via immunoSEQ multiplex PCR, lists solely in-frame clones and lacks some. The data contain about 2.1 million clones, about 93% of them singletons. Material: naive CD8+ T cells from PBMCs. These receptors came from a man aged 18 to 29 in good health. Some clones in this sample may be carry-over from other donors' samples. Both conserved end residues are part of each CDR3.

v_gene	len	j_gene	CDR3aa
TRBV14	16	TRBJ1-2	CASSQVGDRGMDGYTF
TRBV29-1	14	TRBJ1-1	CSVYLQGARTEAFF
TRBV11-2	14	TRBJ2-4	CASSFGGTKNIQYF
TRBV29-1	14	TRBJ2-5	CSVGGLAGGETQYF
TRBV11-2	15	TRBJ2-7	CASRSREGSSYEQYF
TRBV10-1	12	TRBJ2-1	CASSEADNEQFF
TRBV5-5	15	TRBJ2-7	CASSLRSGDTGEQYF
TRBV29-1	13	TRBJ2-7	CSVEGGDPYEQYF
TRBV4-3	19	TRBJ2-2	CASSQDLLDRGENTGELFF
TRBV5-4	15	TRBJ1-1	CASSWEGLRNTEAFF
TRBV15	14	TRBJ1-4	CATSSSSGREKLFF
TRBV4-2	17	TRBJ1-2	CASSPTRGGELNYGYTF
TRBV9	14	TRBJ2-7	CASSASGRGYEQYF
TRBV5-1	14	TRBJ1-1	CASRYGQGNTEAFF
TRBV10-3	13	TRBJ2-5	CAIRGALQETQYF
TRBV15	15	TRBJ2-2	CATSPRRAYTGELFF
TRBV19	12	TRBJ2-1	CASSLGETRQFF
TRBV20-1	11	TRBJ2-7	CSAESVDEQYF
TRBV5-4	14	TRBJ1-1	CASRDRGFNTEAFF
TRBV27	15	TRBJ2-7	CASSFLAGGPGEQYF
TRBV11-2	13	TRBJ2-7	CASFGGDLYEQYF
TRBV10-1	16	TRBJ2-1	CASSESRTGVYNEQFF
TRBV28	13	TRBJ1-5	CASSSVPTQPQHF
TRBV4-1	15	TRBJ1-4	CASSHTGRPQEKLFF
TRBV4-1	20	TRBJ2-2	CASSQEGRGYEVRGWAELFF
TRBV27	15	TRBJ1-1	CASSPHGAGDTEAFF
TRBV6-1	13	TRBJ1-1	CASSNPEWPEAFF
TRBV11-2	18	TRBJ2-1	CASSTRTSGRQSYNEQFF
TRBV9	11	TRBJ2-2	CASSVGWELFF
TRBV27	15	TRBJ2-3	CASSLLGGGADTQYF
TRBV28	11	TRBJ2-5	CASSFTETQYF
TRBV10-1	13	TRBJ1-5	CASSVPVNQPQHF
TRBV29-1	15	TRBJ2-7	CSVEDRDRVSYEQYF
TRBV27	14	TRBJ2-1	CASSPWTGANEQFF
TRBV5-1	14	TRBJ2-1	CASSSETPYNEQFF
TRBV7-9	15	TRBJ2-1	CASSEAGTGYNEQFF
TRBV5-4	15	TRBJ2-7	CASSLQTGGNYEQYF
TRBV28	15	TRBJ2-5	CASSLSDRGGETQYF
TRBV25-1	11	TRBJ2-3	CASSNTDTQYF
TRBV5-6	16	TRBJ1-2	CASSLSPGTRPYGYTF
TRBV10-1	14	TRBJ2-1	CASSGGSAYNEQFF
TRBV27	11	TRBJ2-7	CASADSYEQYF
TRBV7-9	13	TRBJ2-7	CASSYPGTPEQYF
TRBV7-6	14	TRBJ2-7	CASSLDNSFYEQYF
TRBV7-9	14	TRBJ2-5	CASSAETGQETQYF
TRBV9	15	TRBJ1-1	CASSVEGRANTEAFF
TRBV6-5	14	TRBJ1-2	CASSNGRGTDGYTF
TRBV7-9	15	TRBJ1-2	CASTHNLNPSDGYTF
TRBV18	15	TRBJ2-7	CASSPGPGGYYEQYF
TRBV4-3	17	TRBJ2-6	CASSQDPGGTGANVLTF
TRBV30	15	-	CAWAYRDRVSYEQYF
TRBV28	15	TRBJ2-5	CASTPLRDSWETQYF
TRBV10-3	13	TRBJ2-1	CAISAERAGEQFF
TRBV7-2	15	TRBJ2-1	CASSLLLAGYNEQFF
TRBV27	19	TRBJ2-2	CASGFLVSGEGPNTGELFF
TRBV11-2	15	TRBJ2-1	CATRGGLWADNEQFF
TRBV27	15	TRBJ1-4	CASSWRGPTNEKLFF